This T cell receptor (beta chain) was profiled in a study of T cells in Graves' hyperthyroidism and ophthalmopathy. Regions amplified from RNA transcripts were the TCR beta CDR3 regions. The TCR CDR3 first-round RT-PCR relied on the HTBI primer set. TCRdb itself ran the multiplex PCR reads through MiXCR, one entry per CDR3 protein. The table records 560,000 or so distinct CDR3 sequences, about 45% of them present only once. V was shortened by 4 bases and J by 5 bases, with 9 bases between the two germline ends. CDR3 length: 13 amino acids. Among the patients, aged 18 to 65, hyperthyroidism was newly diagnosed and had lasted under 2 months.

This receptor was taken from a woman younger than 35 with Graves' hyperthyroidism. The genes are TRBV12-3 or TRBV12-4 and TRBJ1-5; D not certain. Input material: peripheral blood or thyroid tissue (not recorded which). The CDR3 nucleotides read TGTGCCAGCAGTTCCCCTTGGGATCAGCCCCAGCATTTT. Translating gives CASSSPWDQPQHF.